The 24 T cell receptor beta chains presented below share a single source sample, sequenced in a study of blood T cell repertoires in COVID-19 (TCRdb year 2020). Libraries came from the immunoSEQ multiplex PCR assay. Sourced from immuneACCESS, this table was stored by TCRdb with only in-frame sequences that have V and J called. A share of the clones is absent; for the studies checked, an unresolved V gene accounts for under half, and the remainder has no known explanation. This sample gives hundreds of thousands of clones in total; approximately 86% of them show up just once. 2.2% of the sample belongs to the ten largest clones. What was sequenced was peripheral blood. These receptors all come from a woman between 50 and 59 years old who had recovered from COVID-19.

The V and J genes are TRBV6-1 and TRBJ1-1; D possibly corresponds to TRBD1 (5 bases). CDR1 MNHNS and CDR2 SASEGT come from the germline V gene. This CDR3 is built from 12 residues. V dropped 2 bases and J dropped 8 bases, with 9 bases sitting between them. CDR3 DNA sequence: TGTGCCAGCAGTGAAATAAACAGGGAAGCTTTCTTT. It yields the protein CASSEINREAFF.

CDR3 residues: CASSLQAINYGYTF. The CDR3 nucleotides read TGCGCCAGCAGCTTGCAGGCGATTAACTATGGCTACACCTTC. This sequence joins TRBV5-1 and TRBJ1-2, with D unresolved. Germline V gene data show CDR1 as SGHRS and CDR2 as YFSETQ. The length of the CDR3 is 14 residues. The germline V and J ends were trimmed by 1 base and 1 base, with 8 bases remaining between them.

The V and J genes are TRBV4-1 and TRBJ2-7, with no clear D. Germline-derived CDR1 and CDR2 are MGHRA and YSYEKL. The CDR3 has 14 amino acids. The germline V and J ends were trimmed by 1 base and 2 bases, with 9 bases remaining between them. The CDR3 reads CASSQVTVTYEQYF. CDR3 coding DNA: TGCGCCAGCAGCCAAGTCACAGTTACCTACGAGCAGTACTTC.

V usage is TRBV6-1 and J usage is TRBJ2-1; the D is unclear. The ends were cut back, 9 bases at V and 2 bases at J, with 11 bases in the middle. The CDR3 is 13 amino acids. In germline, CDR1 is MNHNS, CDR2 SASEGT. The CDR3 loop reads CARSMETYNEQFF. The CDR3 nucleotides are TGTGCCAGATCGATGGAGACCTACAATGAGCAGTTCTTC.

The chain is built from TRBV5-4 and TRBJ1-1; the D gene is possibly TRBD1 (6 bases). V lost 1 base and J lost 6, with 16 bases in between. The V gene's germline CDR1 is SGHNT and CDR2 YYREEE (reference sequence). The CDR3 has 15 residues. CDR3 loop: CASSLIRGRFAEAFF. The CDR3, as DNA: TGTGCCAGCAGCTTGATCAGGGGTAGGTTCGCTGAAGCTTTCTTT.

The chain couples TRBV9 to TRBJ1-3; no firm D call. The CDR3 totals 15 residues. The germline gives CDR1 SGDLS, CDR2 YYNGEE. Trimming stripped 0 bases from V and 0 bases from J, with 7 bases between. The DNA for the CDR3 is TGTGCCAGCAGCGTAGGCGTCCGCTCTGGAAACACCATATATTTT. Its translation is CASSVGVRSGNTIYF.

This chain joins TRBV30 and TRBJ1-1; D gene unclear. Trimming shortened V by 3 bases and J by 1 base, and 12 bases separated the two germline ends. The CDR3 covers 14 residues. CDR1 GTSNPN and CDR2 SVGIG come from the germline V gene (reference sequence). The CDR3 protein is CAWRPYWSNTEAFF. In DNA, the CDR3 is TGTGCCTGGAGACCCTATTGGTCGAACACTGAAGCTTTCTTT.

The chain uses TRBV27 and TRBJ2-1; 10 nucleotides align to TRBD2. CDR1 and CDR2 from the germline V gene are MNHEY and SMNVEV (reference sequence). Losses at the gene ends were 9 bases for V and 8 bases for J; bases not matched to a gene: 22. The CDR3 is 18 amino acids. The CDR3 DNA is TGTGCCAGTCAACTGGGGCTAGCGGGAGTAGACGGTGGGGATGAGCAGTTCTTC. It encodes CASQLGLAGVDGGDEQFF.

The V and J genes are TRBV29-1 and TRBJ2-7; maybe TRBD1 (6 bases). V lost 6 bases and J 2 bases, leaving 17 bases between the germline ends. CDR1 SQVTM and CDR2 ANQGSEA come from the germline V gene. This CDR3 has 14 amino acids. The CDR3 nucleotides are TGCAGCGTGGGGGCGTGGGGCCCAACCTACGAGCAGTACTTC. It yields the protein CSVGAWGPTYEQYF.

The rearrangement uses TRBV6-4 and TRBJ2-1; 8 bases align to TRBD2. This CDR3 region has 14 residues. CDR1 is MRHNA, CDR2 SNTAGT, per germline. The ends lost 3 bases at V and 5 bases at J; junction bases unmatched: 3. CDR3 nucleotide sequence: TGTGCCAGCAGTGAACGGGAGGGCCACAATGAGCAGTTCTTC. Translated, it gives CASSEREGHNEQFF.

CDR3 residues: CASSLPGTGGVPSYEQYF. The CDR3 DNA reads TGTGCCAGCAGCTTACCCGGGACAGGGGGCGTCCCATCCTACGAGCAGTACTTC. The chain employs TRBV7-9 and TRBJ2-7; 12 nucleotides line up with TRBD1. Per germline, CDR1 SEHNR and CDR2 FQNEAQ (reference sequence). This CDR3 is built from 18 residues. V lost 2 bases and J lost 1; bases outside the gene matches: 9.

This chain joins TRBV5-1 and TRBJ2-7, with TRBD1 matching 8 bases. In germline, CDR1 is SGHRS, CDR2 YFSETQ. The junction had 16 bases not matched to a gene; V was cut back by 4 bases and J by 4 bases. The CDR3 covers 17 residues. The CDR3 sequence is CASSPVVLGQGQYEQYF. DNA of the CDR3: TGCGCCAGCAGCCCGGTTGTTCTAGGACAGGGCCAATACGAGCAGTACTTC.

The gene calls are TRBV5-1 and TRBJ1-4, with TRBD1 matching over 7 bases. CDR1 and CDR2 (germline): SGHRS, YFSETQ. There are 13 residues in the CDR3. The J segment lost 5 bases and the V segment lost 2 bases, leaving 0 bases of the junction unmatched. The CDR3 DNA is TGCGCCAGCAGCTTACAGGGGAATGAAAAACTGTTTTTT. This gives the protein CASSLQGNEKLFF.

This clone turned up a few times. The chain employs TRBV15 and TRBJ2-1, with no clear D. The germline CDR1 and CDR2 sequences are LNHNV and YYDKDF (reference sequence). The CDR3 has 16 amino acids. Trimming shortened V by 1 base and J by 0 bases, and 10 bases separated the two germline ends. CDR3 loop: CATSRAPASSYNEQFF. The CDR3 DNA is TGTGCCACCAGCAGAGCCCCCGCGAGCTCCTACAATGAGCAGTTCTTC. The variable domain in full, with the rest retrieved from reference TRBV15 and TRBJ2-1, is DAMVIQNPRYQVTQFGKPVTLSCSQTLNHNVMYWYQQKSSQAPKLLFHYYDKDFNNEADTPDNFQSRRPNTSFCFLDIRSPGLGDTAMYLCATSRAPASSYNEQFFGPGTRLTVL.

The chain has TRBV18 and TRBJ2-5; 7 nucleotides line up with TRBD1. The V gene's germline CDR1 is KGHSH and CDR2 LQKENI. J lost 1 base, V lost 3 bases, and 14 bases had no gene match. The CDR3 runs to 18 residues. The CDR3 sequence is CASSPGPQQRQGQETQYF. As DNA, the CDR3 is TGTGCCAGCTCACCGGGCCCCCAACAGAGACAGGGCCAAGAGACCCAGTACTTC.

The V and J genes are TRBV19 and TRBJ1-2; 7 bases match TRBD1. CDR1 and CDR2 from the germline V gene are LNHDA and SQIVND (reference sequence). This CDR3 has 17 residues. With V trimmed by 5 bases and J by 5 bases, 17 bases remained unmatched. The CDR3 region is CASSSSAGGTAYYGYTF. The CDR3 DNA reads TGTGCCAGTAGTTCCTCCGCGGGGGGGACAGCCTATTATGGCTACACCTTC.

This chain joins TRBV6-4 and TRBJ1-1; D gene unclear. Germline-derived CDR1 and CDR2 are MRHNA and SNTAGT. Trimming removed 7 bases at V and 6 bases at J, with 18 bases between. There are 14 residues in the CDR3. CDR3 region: CASKVEGPSSEAFF. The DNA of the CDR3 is TGTGCCAGCAAAGTCGAGGGCCCCAGCTCTGAAGCTTTCTTT.

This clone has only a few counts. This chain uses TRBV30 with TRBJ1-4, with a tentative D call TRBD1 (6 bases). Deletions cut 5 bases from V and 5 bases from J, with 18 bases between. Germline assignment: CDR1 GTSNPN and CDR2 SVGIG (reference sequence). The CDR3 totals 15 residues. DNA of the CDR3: TGTGCCTGGTGGGAACCGGGTCAGGGGAATGAAAAACTGTTTTTT. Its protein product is CAWWEPGQGNEKLFF. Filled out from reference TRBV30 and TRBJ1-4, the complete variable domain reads SQTIHQWPATLVQPVGSPLSLECTVEGTSNPNLYWYRQAAGRGLQLLFYSVGIGQISSEVPQNLSASRPQDRQFILSSKKLLLSDSGFYLCAWWEPGQGNEKLFFGSGTQLSVL.

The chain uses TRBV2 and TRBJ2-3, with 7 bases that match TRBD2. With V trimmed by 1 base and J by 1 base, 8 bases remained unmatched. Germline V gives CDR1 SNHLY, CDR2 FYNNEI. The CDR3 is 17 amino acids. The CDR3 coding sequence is TGTGCCAGCAGTGAAGAGATTTTGCTAGCGGGCACAGATACGCAGTATTTT. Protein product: CASSEEILLAGTDTQYF. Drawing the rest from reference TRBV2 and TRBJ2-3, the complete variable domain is EPEVTQTPSHQVTQMGQEVILRCVPISNHLYFYWYRQILGQKVEFLVSFYNNEISEKSEIFDDQFSVERPDGSNFTLKIRSTKLEDSAMYFCASSEEILLAGTDTQYFGPGTRLTVL.

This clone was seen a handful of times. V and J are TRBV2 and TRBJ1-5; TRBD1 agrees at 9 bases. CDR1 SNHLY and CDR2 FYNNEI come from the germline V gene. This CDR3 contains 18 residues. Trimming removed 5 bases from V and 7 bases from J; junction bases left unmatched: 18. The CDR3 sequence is CASSYLQGAQDSGQPQHF. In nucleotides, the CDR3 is TGTGCCAGCAGTTACTTACAGGGGGCTCAGGATTCGGGGCAGCCCCAGCATTTT. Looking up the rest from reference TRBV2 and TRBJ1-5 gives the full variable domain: EPEVTQTPSHQVTQMGQEVILRCVPISNHLYFYWYRQILGQKVEFLVSFYNNEISEKSEIFDDQFSVERPDGSNFTLKIRSTKLEDSAMYFCASSYLQGAQDSGQPQHFGDGTRLSIL.

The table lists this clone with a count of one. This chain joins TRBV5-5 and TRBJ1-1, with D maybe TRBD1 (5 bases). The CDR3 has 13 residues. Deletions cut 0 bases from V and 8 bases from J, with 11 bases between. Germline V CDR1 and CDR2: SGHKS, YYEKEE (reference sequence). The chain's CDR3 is CASSLAWGEEAFF. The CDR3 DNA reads TGTGCCAGCAGCTTGGCCTGGGGGGAAGAAGCTTTCTTT.

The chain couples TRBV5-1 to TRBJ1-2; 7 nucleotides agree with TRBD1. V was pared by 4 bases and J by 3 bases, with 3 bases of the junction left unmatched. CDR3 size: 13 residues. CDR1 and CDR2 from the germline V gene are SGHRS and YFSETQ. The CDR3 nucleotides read TGCGCCAGCAGCACAGGGGCCGACTATGGCTACACCTTC. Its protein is CASSTGADYGYTF.

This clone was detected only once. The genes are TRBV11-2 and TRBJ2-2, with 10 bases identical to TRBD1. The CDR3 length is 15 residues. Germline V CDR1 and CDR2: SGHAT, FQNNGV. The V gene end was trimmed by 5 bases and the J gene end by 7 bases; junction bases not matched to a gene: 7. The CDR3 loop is CASSPGQGDLGELFF. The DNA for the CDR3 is TGTGCCAGCAGCCCCGGACAGGGGGACCTCGGGGAGCTGTTTTTT.

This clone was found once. The CDR3 region has the DNA TGTGCCATCAGTGAAAGAGGGGGCGAGGCCGGGGAGCTGTTTTTT. Translating gives CAISERGGEAGELFF. J is TRBJ2-2 and V is TRBV10-3; 7 positions match TRBD1. Germline CDR1 ENHRY, CDR2 SYGVKD. This CDR3 has 15 amino acids. After removal of 3 bases from V and 6 bases from J, the junction contained 7 bases not matched to a gene.